This TCR beta chain was sequenced during a study of human T cells and chemical hapten exposure. Study-level findings and limits: Sensitization with DPC brought no change to TCRs above 1 in 1000 in frequency. There was alopecia in the donors, so their immune response may differ from that of healthy people.

TCRdb reanalysed the RACE reads using MiXCR and keeps one entry per CDR3 protein. The data hold about 98,000 distinct CDR3 sequences, with 9.5% to 14% observed a single time. This clonotype has just one count. Its antigen is currently unknown. Time point described: pre-sensitization, week 0. As to treatment: therapeutic diphenylcyclopropenone sensitization with weekly scalp DPC. Total RNA was extracted from unfractionated whole blood. The material sequenced was whole blood, taken in connection with sensitization to the hapten diphenylcyclopropenone (DPC). The receptor was isolated from a woman in her fifties or sixties with alopecia areata. Some clones in this sample may be carry-over from other donors' samples.

This CDR3 reads CASSMGRSEETQYF. CDR3 nucleotides: TGTGCCAGCAGCATGGGACGATCTGAAGAGACCCAGTACTTC. The chain recombines TRBV9 with TRBJ2-5; the D gene could be TRBD1 or TRBD2 (5 bases each). From germline, CDR1 is SGDLS and CDR2 YYNGEE. The V end was cut by 4 bases, the J end by 3 bases, with 13 bases between. The CDR3 consists of 14 residues.